Listed here are 30 T cell receptor beta chains from one sample, sequenced in a study of blood T cell repertoires in COVID-19. Libraries were prepared by immunoSEQ multiplex PCR; TCRdb keeps only in-frame clonotypes and omits some of them. The sample holds around 92,000 clones, around 88% seen once. Input material: peripheral blood. These receptors were obtained from a human donor in a cohort sampled during active COVID-19.

V usage is TRBV13 and J usage is TRBJ2-7; D might be TRBD2 (5 bases). Trimming shortened V by 1 base and J by 7 bases, and 11 bases separated the two germline ends. Germline V gene lookup returns CDR1 PRHDT and CDR2 FYEKMQ (reference sequence). This CDR3 has 13 residues. The CDR3 sequence is CASSLAGEGEQYF. The CDR3 DNA sequence: TGTGCCAGCAGCTTAGCGGGCGAGGGAGAGCAGTACTTC. The full variable domain, in which reference TRBV13 and TRBJ2-7 provide the parts outside the CDR3, is AAGVIQSPRHLIKEKRETATLKCYPIPRHDTVYWYQQGPGQDPQFLISFYEKMQSDKGSIPDRFSAQQFSDYHSELNMSSLELGDSALYFCASSLAGEGEQYFGPGTRLTVT.

The V gene is TRBV3-1 (or the pseudogene TRBV3-2), the J gene TRBJ2-5; 9 nucleotides line up with TRBD2. V lost 3 bases and J lost 0; bases outside the gene matches: 11. This CDR3 has 18 residues. Germline V gene sequence: CDR1 LGHDT, CDR2 YNNKEL (reference sequence). The CDR3 region has the DNA TGTGCCAGCAGCCACCCCCTTTCGGTAGCGGGGGACCAAGAGACCCAGTACTTC. Encoded protein: CASSHPLSVAGDQETQYF.

V usage is TRBV6-2 or TRBV6-3 and J usage is TRBJ2-1; weak D call: TRBD2 (6 bases). V was cut by 0 bases and J by 6 bases, with 9 bases left in between. From germline, CDR1 is MNHEY and CDR2 SVGEGT. The CDR3 contains 14 residues. For the CDR3, the DNA is TGTGCCAGCAGTTACTCAGGTAGCGGCAATGAGCAGTTCTTC. It codes for CASSYSGSGNEQFF.

This clone was seen more than once but under ten times. The V and J genes are TRBV11-2 and TRBJ2-1; D uncertain. With 5 bases removed from V and 10 bases from J, the gap between germline ends came to 18 bases. The CDR3 sequence is 14 residues long. Germline V CDR1 and CDR2: SGHAT, FQNNGV. The CDR3 loop is CASSRGVPMREQFF. The CDR3 DNA reads TGTGCCAGCAGCCGCGGCGTTCCCATGAGGGAGCAGTTCTTC.

V usage is TRBV4-3 and J usage is TRBJ2-2; no reliable D call. Germline V gives CDR1 LGHNA, CDR2 YSLEER. V lost 0 bases and J lost 4, with 6 bases in between. The CDR3 has 14 residues. The CDR3 sequence: CASSQDWSTGELFF. In DNA form, the CDR3 reads TGCGCCAGCAGCCAAGATTGGAGCACCGGGGAGCTGTTTTTT.

CDR3 amino acids: CATSRDVGRGEKLFF. The CDR3 bases are TGTGCCACCAGCAGAGATGTGGGGAGAGGTGAAAAACTGTTTTTT. The chain links TRBV15 to TRBJ1-4; D is undetermined. The CDR3 is made up of 15 amino acids. Between the trimmed V and J ends, which lost 0 bases and 7 bases, there was a span of 12 bases. Per germline, CDR1 LNHNV and CDR2 YYDKDF (reference sequence).

The V gene is TRBV7-2, the J gene TRBJ2-7; D remains ambiguous. CDR1 is SGHTA and CDR2 is FQGNSA in the germline V gene. The CDR3 runs 14 residues. The germline V and J ends were trimmed by 3 bases and 2 bases, with 11 bases remaining between them. The CDR3 DNA sequence: TGTGCCAGCAGCTTGGCCTCAAAACCCTACGAGCAGTACTTC. Protein product: CASSLASKPYEQYF.

Many counts were recorded for this clone. The chain uses TRBV7-9 and TRBJ2-1, with 12 bases fitting TRBD2. The CDR3 sequence is 17 residues long. With V trimmed by 0 bases and J by 9 bases, 9 bases remained unmatched. Germline V lookup: CDR1 SEHNR, CDR2 FQNEAQ (reference sequence). The CDR3, as DNA: TGTGCCAGCAGCTTAGCTACCGGTCTAGCGGGAGGGGGTGAGCAGTTCTTC. This encodes CASSLATGLAGGGEQFF.

The V and J genes are TRBV7-9 and TRBJ1-4; no firm D call. The CDR3 spans 15 residues. Trimming left V 5 bases short and J 5 bases short, with 15 bases between. Germline assignment: CDR1 SEHNR and CDR2 FQNEAQ (reference sequence). For the CDR3, the DNA is TGTGCCAGCAGCCTCCTCGTTGGGAGGAATGAAAAACTGTTTTTT. It codes for CASSLLVGRNEKLFF. The full variable domain, in which reference TRBV7-9 and TRBJ1-4 provide the parts outside the CDR3, is DTGVSQNPRHKITKRGQNVTFRCDPISEHNRLYWYRQTLGQGPEFLTYFQNEAQLEKSRLLSDRFSAERPKGSFSTLEIQRTEQGDSAMYLCASSLLVGRNEKLFFGSGTQLSVL.

The chain has TRBV7-9 and TRBJ1-6; D is perhaps TRBD1 (5 bases). The CDR3 length is 15 residues. V was clipped by 5 bases and J by 7 bases, with 15 bases between them. CDR1 is SEHNR and CDR2 is FQNEAQ in the germline V gene (reference sequence). The CDR3 loop reads CASSPPRVGNSPLHF. The DNA of the CDR3 is TGTGCCAGCAGCCCCCCCAGGGTAGGGAATTCACCCCTCCACTTT.

The chain carries TRBV9 and TRBJ2-1, with D perhaps matching TRBD2 (5 bases). Germline CDR1 and CDR2: SGDLS and YYNGEE. The length of the CDR3 is 14 residues. V was pared by 4 bases and J by 2 bases, with 10 bases between. The chain's CDR3 is CASSQTGAYNEQFF. The DNA of the CDR3 is TGTGCCAGCAGCCAGACCGGGGCCTACAATGAGCAGTTCTTC.

The chain employs TRBV25-1 and TRBJ2-7, with TRBD2 matching over 9 bases. Germline V gene sequence: CDR1 MGHDK, CDR2 SYGVNS. This CDR3 has 14 residues. V shed 3 bases, J shed 3 bases, and the junction held 3 bases outside the gene matches. The CDR3 DNA follows: TGTGCCAGCAGTGATCCGACTAGCGGCTACGAGCAGTACTTC. Its translation: CASSDPTSGYEQYF.

This chain joins TRBV19 and TRBJ2-1, with D tentatively TRBD2 (5 bases). The CDR3 spans 16 residues. V was clipped by 6 bases and J by 0 bases, with 15 bases between them. Germline V gene data show CDR1 as LNHDA and CDR2 as SQIVND (reference sequence). CDR3 DNA sequence: TGTGCCAGTAGCAAGACTATCCGAAGCTCCTACAATGAGCAGTTCTTC. Translation: CASSKTIRSSYNEQFF.

V is TRBV5-1 and J is TRBJ2-5; 10 bases fit TRBD2. The trim removed 5 bases at V and 5 bases at J, leaving 12 bases unmatched. CDR3 length equals 16 residues. Per the germline V gene, CDR1 is SGHRS and CDR2 is YFSETQ. The CDR3 here is CASSGLAGAIGETQYF. DNA of the CDR3: TGCGCCAGCAGTGGTCTAGCGGGAGCGATTGGGGAGACCCAGTACTTC. Full variable domain (rest looked up from reference TRBV5-1 and TRBJ2-5): KAGVTQTPRYLIKTRGQQVTLSCSPISGHRSVSWYQQTPGQGLQFLFEYFSETQRNKGNFPGRFSGRQFSNSRSEMNVSTLELGDSALYLCASSGLAGAIGETQYFGPGTRLLVL.

This clone was seen more than once but under ten times. The rearrangement links TRBV7-3 to TRBJ2-2; a weak D match, TRBD2 (6 bases). The CDR3 spans 15 residues. CDR1 SGHTA and CDR2 FQGTGA come from the germline V gene. V was shortened by 5 bases and J by 6 bases, with 16 bases between the two germline ends. CDR3 loop: CASSPGLGRAGELFF. As DNA, the CDR3 is TGTGCCAGCAGCCCGGGACTGGGAAGAGCCGGGGAGCTGTTTTTT.

This chain connects TRBV30 to TRBJ2-1; 11 bases align to TRBD2. Germline V gene lookup returns CDR1 GTSNPN and CDR2 SVGIG (reference sequence). The CDR3 totals 16 residues. J lost 1 base, V lost 7 bases, and 9 bases had no gene match. The DNA of the CDR3 is TGTGCCTACGCGACTAGCGGGGCATCATCCTACAATGAGCAGTTCTTC. Translation gives CAYATSGASSYNEQFF.

This clone was detected once. The J gene is TRBJ1-4, the V gene TRBV18; D remains ambiguous. The V end was cut by 2 bases, the J end by 4 bases, with 8 bases between. Germline lookup yields CDR1 KGHSH and CDR2 LQKENI. The CDR3 contains 14 residues. The CDR3 region has the DNA TGTGCCAGCTCACCAGAGGCGGTTAATGAAAAACTGTTTTTT. As protein: CASSPEAVNEKLFF.

The V gene is TRBV3-1 (or the pseudogene TRBV3-2), the J gene TRBJ2-5, with 11 bases lining up with TRBD2. CDR3 length equals 15 residues. Germline lookup yields CDR1 LGHDT and CDR2 YNNKEL (reference sequence). J gave up 2 bases and V 4 bases, and 3 bases lay outside the gene matches. In DNA form, the CDR3 reads TGTGCCAGCAGCCCGACTAGCGGGGAACAAGAGACCCAGTACTTC. Amino acids: CASSPTSGEQETQYF.

This sequence joins TRBV27 and TRBJ1-1; TRBD1 matches at 9 bases. Germline trimming cut 6 bases from V and 9 bases from J; bases unmatched to any gene: 8. The CDR3 loop spans 13 amino acids. CDR1 and CDR2 (germline): MNHEY, SMNVEV (reference sequence). The CDR3, as DNA: TGTGCCAGCAGCCCCAGGACAGGGGTTCAAGCTTTCTTT. It specifies CASSPRTGVQAFF.

The chain links TRBV13 to TRBJ1-6, with TRBD1 identical over 7 bases. V shed 0 bases and J 4 bases; nucleotides not matched to a gene: 3. Germline V gene sequence: CDR1 PRHDT, CDR2 FYEKMQ (reference sequence). The CDR3 extends over 16 amino acids. In nucleotides, the CDR3 is TGTGCCAGCAGCTTAGGACCGGGACAGTATAATTCACCCCTCCACTTT. Its protein product is CASSLGPGQYNSPLHF.

The chain couples TRBV4-2 to TRBJ2-4; 8 positions agree with TRBD1. This CDR3 has 13 residues. The junction had 3 bases not matched to a gene; V was cut back by 2 bases and J by 9 bases. Germline CDR1 reads LGHNA; CDR2 reads YNFKEQ. The CDR3 sequence is CASSQTGGFIQYF. In DNA form, the CDR3 reads TGTGCCAGCAGCCAAACAGGGGGATTCATTCAGTACTTC.

This clone was observed at least ten times. Within the sample, other DNA sequences also encode this same CDR3. The J gene is TRBJ2-6, the V gene TRBV10-3; TRBD2 might be the D (5 bases). V gave up 4 bases and J gave up 2 bases, with 12 bases separating them. CDR1 ENHRY and CDR2 SYGVKD come from the germline V gene. There are 16 residues in the CDR3. Written as DNA, the CDR3 is TGTGCCATCAGTGGGGGAGAAGGTGCTGGGGCCAACGTCCTGACTTTC. Protein sequence: CAISGGEGAGANVLTF.

The chain carries TRBV6-5 and TRBJ2-3, with D maybe TRBD1 (5 bases). The CDR3 contains 15 residues. V lost 8 bases and J 0 bases, leaving 15 bases between the germline ends. CDR1 is MNHEY, CDR2 SVGAGI, per germline. The chain's CDR3 is CASGIQGLSTDTQYF. The CDR3 DNA reads TGTGCCAGCGGAATTCAGGGATTAAGCACAGATACGCAGTATTTT.

The chain uses TRBV29-1 and TRBJ2-3; a possible D gene is TRBD2 (6 bases). The CDR3 extends over 13 amino acids. Trimming took 1 base from V and 5 from J, leaving 10 bases between them. CDR1 SQVTM and CDR2 ANQGSEA come from the germline V gene. CDR3 bases: TGCAGCGTTGAAGGGCTAGCGATAGATACGCAGTATTTT. Protein product: CSVEGLAIDTQYF.

This clone was detected a few times. The chain carries TRBV4-2 and TRBJ2-3, with D tentatively TRBD2 (6 bases). Germline CDR1 reads LGHNA; CDR2 reads YNFKEQ. CDR3 length equals 13 residues. The V end was cut by 1 base, the J end by 6 bases, with 8 bases between. The DNA for the CDR3 is TGTGCCAGCAGCCAAGTGCTAGCGGATACGCAGTATTTT. Protein product: CASSQVLADTQYF.

V is TRBV7-9 and J is TRBJ2-2; a possible D gene is TRBD1 (5 bases). With 5 bases removed from V and 7 bases from J, the gap between germline ends came to 14 bases. The CDR3 is made up of 14 amino acids. Germline V gene data show CDR1 as SEHNR and CDR2 as FQNEAQ (reference sequence). CDR3 sequence (DNA): TGTGCCAGCAGCGAGACAGTGTGGGACGGGGAGCTGTTTTTT. This gives the protein CASSETVWDGELFF.

V is TRBV4-1 and J is TRBJ2-3; 15 bases match TRBD2. Trimming cost V 3 bases and J 8 bases; bases outside gene matches: 0. The CDR3 is made up of 14 amino acids. Germline CDR1 reads MGHRA; CDR2 reads YSYEKL. The CDR3 is CASSQGLAGGTQYF. The DNA for the CDR3 is TGCGCCAGCAGCCAGGGACTAGCGGGAGGTACGCAGTATTTT.

The chain is built from TRBV6-2 or TRBV6-3 and TRBJ1-1; D gene ambiguous. The CDR3 has 16 residues. Deletions cut 5 bases from V and 0 bases from J, with 16 bases between. Germline loops: CDR1 MNHEY, CDR2 SVGEGT. CDR3 sequence reads: CASSKPTTSLNTEAFF. The CDR3 coding sequence is TGTGCCAGCAGTAAACCCACGACAAGTTTGAACACTGAAGCTTTCTTT.

The chain links TRBV6-5 to TRBJ2-7; TRBD2 might be the D (5 bases). V lost 4 bases and J lost 1, with 8 bases in between. The CDR3 is 13 amino acids. Germline lookup yields CDR1 MNHEY and CDR2 SVGAGI. DNA for the CDR3: TGTGCCAGCAGTTTAACGGGGTCCTACGAGCAGTACTTC. Protein product: CASSLTGSYEQYF.

The chain has TRBV6-5 and TRBJ2-7; 8 positions agree with TRBD2. CDR3 length: 15 amino acids. Germline CDR1 and CDR2: MNHEY and SVGAGI. V shed 6 bases and J 2 bases; nucleotides not matched to a gene: 9. CDR3 sequence: CASRLQTSGPYEQYF. CDR3 coding DNA: TGTGCCAGCAGGCTTCAAACTAGCGGCCCCTACGAGCAGTACTTC.